A selection of T cell receptor beta chains follows, all from one sample in a study of T cells after yellow fever vaccination. A single record per CDR3 protein comes from TCRdb applying MiXCR to the 5' RACE reads. The profile shows 100,000 to 150,000 distinct CDR3 sequences, 6.5% to 9% of them singletons. Sample: CD4+ T cells sorted from PBMCs, taken around 45 days after the first yellow fever vaccination. These receptors all come from a man between 18 and 35 years old who received the YFV17D yellow fever vaccine. CDR3s include the opening cysteine and the closing phenylalanine or tryptophan. The order of the fields is clone size, D gene, V gene, J gene, CDR3 protein, CDR3 DNA. The D gene is left open where the match is weak. Clone size is shown for a subset of rows, as once, few, many or a class of expanded clone.

clone size: -; D gene: TRBD2; V gene: TRBV20-1; J gene: TRBJ2-5; CDR3 protein: CSAELTRGGETQYF; CDR3 DNA: TGCAGTGCTGAGCTCACGCGGGGAGGGGAGACCCAGTACTTC
clone size: many; D gene: TRBD1; V gene: TRBV20-1; J gene: TRBJ2-7; CDR3 protein: CSARGPDRVRHEQYF; CDR3 DNA: TGCAGTGCTAGAGGCCCGGACAGGGTAAGACACGAGCAGTACTTC
clone size: many; D gene: TRBD2; V gene: TRBV28; J gene: TRBJ2-5; CDR3 protein: CASTSGSGGAETQYF; CDR3 DNA: TGTGCCAGCACCTCTGGCAGCGGGGGGGCCGAGACCCAGTACTTC
clone size: -; D gene: TRBD2; V gene: TRBV5-1; J gene: TRBJ2-1; CDR3 protein: CASSLAASGTSGNNEQFF; CDR3 DNA: TGCGCCAGCAGCTTGGCCGCCTCCGGGACTAGCGGGAACAATGAGCAGTTCTTC
clone size: many; D gene: -; V gene: TRBV12-3/TRBV12-4; J gene: TRBJ2-4; CDR3 protein: CASSLGGRAKNIQYF; CDR3 DNA: TGTGCCAGCAGTTTAGGGGGTAGGGCCAAAAACATTCAGTACTTC
clone size: -; D gene: TRBD1; V gene: TRBV14; J gene: TRBJ2-7; CDR3 protein: CASSVQGAGEQYF; CDR3 DNA: TGTGCCAGCAGCGTCCAGGGGGCTGGTGAGCAGTACTTC
clone size: -; D gene: -; V gene: TRBV28; J gene: TRBJ1-5; CDR3 protein: CASCLRGNQPQHF; CDR3 DNA: TGTGCCAGCTGTTTACGGGGAAATCAGCCCCAGCATTTT
clone size: many; D gene: TRBD1; V gene: TRBV4-3; J gene: TRBJ1-6; CDR3 protein: CASSHYGQGNSPLHF; CDR3 DNA: TGCGCCAGCAGCCATTACGGACAGGGGAATTCACCCCTCCACTTT
clone size: many; D gene: -; V gene: TRBV5-1; J gene: TRBJ2-1; CDR3 protein: CASSYARDSKNNEQFF; CDR3 DNA: TGCGCCAGCAGCTACGCCCGAGACAGCAAAAACAATGAGCAGTTCTTC
clone size: many; D gene: TRBD2; V gene: TRBV12-3/TRBV12-4; J gene: TRBJ2-3; CDR3 protein: CASSLSSGGSDTQYF; CDR3 DNA: TGTGCCAGCAGTTTATCTAGCGGGGGTTCAGATACGCAGTATTTT